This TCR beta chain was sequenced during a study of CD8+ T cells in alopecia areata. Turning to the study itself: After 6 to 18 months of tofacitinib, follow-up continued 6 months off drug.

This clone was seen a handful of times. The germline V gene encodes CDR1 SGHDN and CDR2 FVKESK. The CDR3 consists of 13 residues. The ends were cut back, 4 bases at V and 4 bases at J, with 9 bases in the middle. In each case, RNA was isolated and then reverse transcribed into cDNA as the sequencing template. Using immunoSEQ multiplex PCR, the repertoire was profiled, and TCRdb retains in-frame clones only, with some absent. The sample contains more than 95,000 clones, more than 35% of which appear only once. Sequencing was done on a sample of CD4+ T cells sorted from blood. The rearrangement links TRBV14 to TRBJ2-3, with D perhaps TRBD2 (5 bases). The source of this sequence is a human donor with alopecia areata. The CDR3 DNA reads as TGTGCCAGCAGCCCCGACTATTCAGATACGCAGTATTTT. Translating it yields CASSPDYSDTQYF.